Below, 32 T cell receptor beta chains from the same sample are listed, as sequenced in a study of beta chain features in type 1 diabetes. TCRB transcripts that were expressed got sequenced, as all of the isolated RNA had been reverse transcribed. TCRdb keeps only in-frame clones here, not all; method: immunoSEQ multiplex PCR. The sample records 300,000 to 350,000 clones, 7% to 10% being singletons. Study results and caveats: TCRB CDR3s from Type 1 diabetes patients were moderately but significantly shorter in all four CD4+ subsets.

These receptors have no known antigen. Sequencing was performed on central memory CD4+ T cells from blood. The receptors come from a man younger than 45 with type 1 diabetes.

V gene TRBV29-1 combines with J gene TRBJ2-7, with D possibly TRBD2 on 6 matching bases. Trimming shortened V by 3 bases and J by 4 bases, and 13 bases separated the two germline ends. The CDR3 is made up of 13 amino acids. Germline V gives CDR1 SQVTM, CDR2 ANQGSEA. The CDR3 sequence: CSVDSGTSYEQYF. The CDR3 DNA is TGCAGCGTTGACTCCGGGACTTCATACGAGCAGTACTTC.

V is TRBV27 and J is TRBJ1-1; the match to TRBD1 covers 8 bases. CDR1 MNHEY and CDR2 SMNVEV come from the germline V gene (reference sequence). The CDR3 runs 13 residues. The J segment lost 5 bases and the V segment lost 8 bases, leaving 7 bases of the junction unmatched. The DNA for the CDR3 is TGTGCCAGCCGGACAGGGACGGGGACTGAAGCTTTCTTT. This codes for CASRTGTGTEAFF.

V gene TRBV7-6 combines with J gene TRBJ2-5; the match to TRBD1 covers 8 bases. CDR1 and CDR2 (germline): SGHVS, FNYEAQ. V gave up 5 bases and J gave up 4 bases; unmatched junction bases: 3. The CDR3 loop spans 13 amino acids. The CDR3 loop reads CASSAGGPETQYF. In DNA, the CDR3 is TGTGCCAGCAGCGCAGGGGGCCCAGAGACCCAGTACTTC.

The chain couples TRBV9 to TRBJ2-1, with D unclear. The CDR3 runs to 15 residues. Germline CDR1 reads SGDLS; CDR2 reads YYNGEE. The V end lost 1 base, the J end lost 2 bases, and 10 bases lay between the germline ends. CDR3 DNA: TGTGCCAGCAGCGTACTCCAAGGCCCCTACAATGAGCAGTTCTTC. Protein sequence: CASSVLQGPYNEQFF. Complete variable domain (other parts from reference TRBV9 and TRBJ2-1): DSGVTQTPKHLITATGQRVTLRCSPRSGDLSVYWYQQSLDQGLQFLIQYYNGEERAKGNILERFSAQQFPDLHSELNLSSLELGDSALYFCASSVLQGPYNEQFFGPGTRLTVL.

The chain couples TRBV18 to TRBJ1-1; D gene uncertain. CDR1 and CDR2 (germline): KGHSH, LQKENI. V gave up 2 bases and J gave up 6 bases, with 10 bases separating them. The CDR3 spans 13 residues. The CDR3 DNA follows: TGTGCCAGCTCACCAGAGACACGCGCTGAAGCTTTCTTT. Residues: CASSPETRAEAFF.

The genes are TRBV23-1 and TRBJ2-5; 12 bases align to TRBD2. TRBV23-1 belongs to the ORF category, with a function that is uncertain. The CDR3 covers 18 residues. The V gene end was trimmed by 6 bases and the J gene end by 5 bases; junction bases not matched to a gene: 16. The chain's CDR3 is CASSQETLAGGLRETQYF. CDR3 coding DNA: TGCGCCAGCAGCCAAGAGACTCTAGCGGGGGGGCTTCGGGAGACCCAGTACTTC.

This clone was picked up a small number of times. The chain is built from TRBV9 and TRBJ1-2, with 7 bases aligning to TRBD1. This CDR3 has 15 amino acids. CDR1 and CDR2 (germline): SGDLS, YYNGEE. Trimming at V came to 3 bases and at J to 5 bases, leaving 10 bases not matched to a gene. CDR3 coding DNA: TGTGCCAGCAGCGACGGAAGACAGGGTCATTATGGCTACACCTTC. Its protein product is CASSDGRQGHYGYTF.

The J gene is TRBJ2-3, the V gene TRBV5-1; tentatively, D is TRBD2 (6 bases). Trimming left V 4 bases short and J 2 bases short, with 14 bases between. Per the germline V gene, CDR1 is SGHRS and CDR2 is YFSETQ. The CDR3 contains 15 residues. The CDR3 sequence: CASSPTSQFTDTQYF. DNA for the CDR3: TGCGCCAGCAGCCCCACTAGCCAATTCACAGATACGCAGTATTTT.

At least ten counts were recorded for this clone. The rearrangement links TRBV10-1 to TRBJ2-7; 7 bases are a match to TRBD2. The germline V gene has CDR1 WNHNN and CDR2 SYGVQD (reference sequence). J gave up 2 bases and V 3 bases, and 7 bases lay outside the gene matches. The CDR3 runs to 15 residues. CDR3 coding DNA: TGCGCCAGCAGTGACGGCGCTAGCGGAACCTACGAGCAGTACTTC. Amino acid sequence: CASSDGASGTYEQYF.

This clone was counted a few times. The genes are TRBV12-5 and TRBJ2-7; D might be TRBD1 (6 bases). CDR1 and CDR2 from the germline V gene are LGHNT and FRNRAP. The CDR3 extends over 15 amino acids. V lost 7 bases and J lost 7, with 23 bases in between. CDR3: CASVRWGPGDGEQYF. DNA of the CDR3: TGTGCTAGTGTTCGGTGGGGGCCTGGGGACGGGGAGCAGTACTTC.

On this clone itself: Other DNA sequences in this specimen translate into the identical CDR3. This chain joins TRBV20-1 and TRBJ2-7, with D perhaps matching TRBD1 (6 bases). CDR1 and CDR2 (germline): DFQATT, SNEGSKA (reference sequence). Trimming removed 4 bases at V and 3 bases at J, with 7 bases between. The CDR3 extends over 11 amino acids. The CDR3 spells CSAKQGYEQYF. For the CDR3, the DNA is TGCAGTGCTAAACAGGGCTACGAGCAGTACTTC.

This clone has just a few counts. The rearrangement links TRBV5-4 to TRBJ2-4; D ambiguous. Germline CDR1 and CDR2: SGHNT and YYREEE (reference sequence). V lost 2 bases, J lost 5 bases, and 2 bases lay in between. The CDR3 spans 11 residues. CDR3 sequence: CASSFENIQYF. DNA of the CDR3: TGTGCCAGCAGCTTTGAAAACATTCAGTACTTC. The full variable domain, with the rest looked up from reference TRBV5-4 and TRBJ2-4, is ETGVTQSPTHLIKTRGQQVTLRCSSQSGHNTVSWYQQALGQGPQFIFQYYREEENGRGNFPPRFSGLQFPNYSSELNVNALELDDSALYLCASSFENIQYFGAGTRLSVL.

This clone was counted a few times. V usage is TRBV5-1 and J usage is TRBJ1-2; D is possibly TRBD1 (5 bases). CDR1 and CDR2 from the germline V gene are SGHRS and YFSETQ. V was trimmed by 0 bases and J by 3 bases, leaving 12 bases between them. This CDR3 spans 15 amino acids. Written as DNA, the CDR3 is TGCGCCAGCAGCTTGGGGGGCGCATCTGACTATGGCTACACCTTC. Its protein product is CASSLGGASDYGYTF. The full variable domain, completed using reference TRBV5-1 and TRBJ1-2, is KAGVTQTPRYLIKTRGQQVTLSCSPISGHRSVSWYQQTPGQGLQFLFEYFSETQRNKGNFPGRFSGRQFSNSRSEMNVSTLELGDSALYLCASSLGGASDYGYTFGSGTRLTVV.

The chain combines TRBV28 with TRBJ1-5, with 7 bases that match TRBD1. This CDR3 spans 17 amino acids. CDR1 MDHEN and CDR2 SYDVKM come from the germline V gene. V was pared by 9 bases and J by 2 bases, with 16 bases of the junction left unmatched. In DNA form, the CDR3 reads TGTGCCAGTCAAACACCGACAGGGAGAAGGGGCAATCAGCCCCAGCATTTT. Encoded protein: CASQTPTGRRGNQPQHF.

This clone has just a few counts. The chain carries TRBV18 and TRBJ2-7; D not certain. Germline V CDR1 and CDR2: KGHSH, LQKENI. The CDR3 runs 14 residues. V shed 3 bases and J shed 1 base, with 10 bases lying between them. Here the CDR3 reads CASSPWTFSYEQYF. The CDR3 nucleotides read TGTGCCAGCTCACCCTGGACGTTTTCCTACGAGCAGTACTTC.

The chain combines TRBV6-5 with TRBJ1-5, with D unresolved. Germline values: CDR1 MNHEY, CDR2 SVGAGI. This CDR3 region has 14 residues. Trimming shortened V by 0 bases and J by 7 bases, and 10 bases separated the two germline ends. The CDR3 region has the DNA TGTGCCAGCAGTTACTCGTACACGGGACAGCCCCAGCATTTT. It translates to CASSYSYTGQPQHF.

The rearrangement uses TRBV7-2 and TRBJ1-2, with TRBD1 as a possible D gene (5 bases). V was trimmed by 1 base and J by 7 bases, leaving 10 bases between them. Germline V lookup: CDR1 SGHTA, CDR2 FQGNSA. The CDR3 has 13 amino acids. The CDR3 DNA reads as TGTGCCAGCAGCTTAGACACGGGGGTTGGCTACACCTTC. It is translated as CASSLDTGVGYTF.

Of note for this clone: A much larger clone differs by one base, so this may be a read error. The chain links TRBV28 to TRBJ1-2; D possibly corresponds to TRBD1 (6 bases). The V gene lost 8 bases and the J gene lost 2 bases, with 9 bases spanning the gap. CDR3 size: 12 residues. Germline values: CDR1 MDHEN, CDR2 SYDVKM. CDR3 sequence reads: CASLDRNYGYTF. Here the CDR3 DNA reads TGTGCCAGCCTGGACAGAAACTATGGCTACACCTTC.

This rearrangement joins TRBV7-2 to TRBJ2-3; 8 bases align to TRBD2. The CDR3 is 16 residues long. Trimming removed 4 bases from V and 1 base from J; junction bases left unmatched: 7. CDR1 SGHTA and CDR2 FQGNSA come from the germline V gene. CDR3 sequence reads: CASSSRGSGGTDTQYF. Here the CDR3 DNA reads TGTGCCAGCAGCTCGCGGGGTAGCGGGGGCACAGATACGCAGTATTTT.

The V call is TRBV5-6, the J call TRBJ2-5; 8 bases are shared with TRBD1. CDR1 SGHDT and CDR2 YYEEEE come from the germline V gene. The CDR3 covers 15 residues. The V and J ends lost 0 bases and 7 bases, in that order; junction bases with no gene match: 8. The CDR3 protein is CASSLADRGTATQYF. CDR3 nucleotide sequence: TGTGCCAGCAGCTTGGCTGACAGGGGTACGGCGACCCAGTACTTC.

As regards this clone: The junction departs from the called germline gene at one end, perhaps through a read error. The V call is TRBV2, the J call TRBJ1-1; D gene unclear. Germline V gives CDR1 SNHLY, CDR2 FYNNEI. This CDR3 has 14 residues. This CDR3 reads CARSVTGPDTEAFF. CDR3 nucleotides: TGTGCCAGGAGTGTGACGGGCCCCGACACTGAAGCTTTCTTT.

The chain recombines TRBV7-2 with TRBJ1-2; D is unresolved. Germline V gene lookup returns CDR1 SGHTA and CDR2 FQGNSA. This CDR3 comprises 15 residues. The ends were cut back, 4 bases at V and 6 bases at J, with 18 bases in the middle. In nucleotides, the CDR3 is TGTGCCAGCAGCTCCATCCGTGGGATTTCAAATGGCTACACCTTC. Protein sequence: CASSSIRGISNGYTF. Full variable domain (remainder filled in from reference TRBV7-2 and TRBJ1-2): GAGVSQSPSNKVTEKGKDVELRCDPISGHTALYWYRQSLGQGLEFLIYFQGNSAPDKSGLPSDRFSAERTGGSVSTLTIQRTQQEDSAVYLCASSSIRGISNGYTFGSGTRLTVV.

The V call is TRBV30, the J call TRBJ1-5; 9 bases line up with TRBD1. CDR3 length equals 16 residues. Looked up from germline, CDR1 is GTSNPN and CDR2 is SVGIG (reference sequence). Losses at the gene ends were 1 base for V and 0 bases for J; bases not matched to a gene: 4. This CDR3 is CAWSADRGGSNQPQHF. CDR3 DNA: TGTGCCTGGAGTGCGGACAGGGGAGGTAGCAATCAGCCCCAGCATTTT.

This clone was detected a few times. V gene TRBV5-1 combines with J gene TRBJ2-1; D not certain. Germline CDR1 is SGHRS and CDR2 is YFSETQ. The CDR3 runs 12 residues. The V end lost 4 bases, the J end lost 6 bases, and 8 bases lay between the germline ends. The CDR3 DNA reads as TGCGCCAGCAGCCAGAACCTCAATGAGCAGTTCTTC. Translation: CASSQNLNEQFF.

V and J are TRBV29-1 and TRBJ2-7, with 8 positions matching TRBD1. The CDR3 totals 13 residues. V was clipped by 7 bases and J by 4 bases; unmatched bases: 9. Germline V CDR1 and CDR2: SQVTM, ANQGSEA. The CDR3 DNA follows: TGCAGCGCTGCATCGGACAGGGAATACGAGCAGTACTTC. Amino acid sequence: CSAASDREYEQYF.

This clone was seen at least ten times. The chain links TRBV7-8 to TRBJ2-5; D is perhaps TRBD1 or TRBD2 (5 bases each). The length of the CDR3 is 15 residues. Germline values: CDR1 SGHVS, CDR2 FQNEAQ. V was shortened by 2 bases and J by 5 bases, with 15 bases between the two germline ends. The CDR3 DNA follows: TGTGCCAGCAGCTTAAAGGGGCGGGCCGGGGAGACCCAGTACTTC. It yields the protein CASSLKGRAGETQYF.

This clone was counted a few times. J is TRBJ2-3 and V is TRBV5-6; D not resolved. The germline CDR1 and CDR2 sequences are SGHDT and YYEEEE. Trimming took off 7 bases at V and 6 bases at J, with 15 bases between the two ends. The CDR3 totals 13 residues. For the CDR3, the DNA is TGTGCCAGCGACCTTGGGGTCGGGGATACGCAGTATTTT. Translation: CASDLGVGDTQYF.

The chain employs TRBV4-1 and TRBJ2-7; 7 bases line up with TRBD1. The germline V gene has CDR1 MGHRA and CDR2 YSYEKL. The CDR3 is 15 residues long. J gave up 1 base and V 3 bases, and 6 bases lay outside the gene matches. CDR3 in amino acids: CASSHETGSSYEQYF. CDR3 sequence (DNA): TGCGCCAGCAGCCATGAGACAGGGAGTTCCTACGAGCAGTACTTC.

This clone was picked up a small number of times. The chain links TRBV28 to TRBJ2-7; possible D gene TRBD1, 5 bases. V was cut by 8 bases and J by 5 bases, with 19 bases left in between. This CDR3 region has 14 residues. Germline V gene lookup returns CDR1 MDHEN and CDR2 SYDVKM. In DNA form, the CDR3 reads TGTGCCAGCTCCCATCACGGCAGGGATCACGAGCAGTACTTC. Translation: CASSHHGRDHEQYF.

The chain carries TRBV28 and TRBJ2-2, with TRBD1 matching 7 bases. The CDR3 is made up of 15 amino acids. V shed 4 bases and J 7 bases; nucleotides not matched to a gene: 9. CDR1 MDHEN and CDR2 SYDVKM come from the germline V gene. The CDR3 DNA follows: TGTGCCAGCAGTTCCCCAGGGGGAAGAGACGGGGAGCTGTTTTTT. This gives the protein CASSSPGGRDGELFF. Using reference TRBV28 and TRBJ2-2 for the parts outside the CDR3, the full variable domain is DVKVTQSSRYLVKRTGEKVFLECVQDMDHENMFWYRQDPGLGLRLIYFSYDVKMKEKGDIPEGYSVSREKKERFSLILESASTNQTSMYLCASSSPGGRDGELFFGEGSRLTVL.

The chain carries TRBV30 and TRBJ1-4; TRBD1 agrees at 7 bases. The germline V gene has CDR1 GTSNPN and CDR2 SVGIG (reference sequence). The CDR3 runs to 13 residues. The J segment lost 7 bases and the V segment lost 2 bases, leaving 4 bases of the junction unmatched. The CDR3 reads CAWSTNRGEKLFF. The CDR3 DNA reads TGTGCCTGGAGTACAAACAGGGGTGAAAAACTGTTTTTT.

The CDR3 DNA reads TGTGCCAGCAGTAGATCAACTAATGAAAAACTGTTTTTT. It translates to CASSRSTNEKLFF. The gene calls are TRBV6-6 and TRBJ1-4; the D is unclear. CDR3 size: 13 residues. The germline V and J ends were trimmed by 5 bases and 0 bases, with 4 bases remaining between them. From germline, CDR1 is MNHNY and CDR2 SVGAGI (reference sequence).